One sample yielded the 25 T cell receptor beta chains listed below, sequenced in a study of shared clonotypes between healthy human individuals (dated by TCRdb to about 2020). Libraries were constructed by the immunoSEQ multiplex PCR assay. What TCRdb holds here is the immuneACCESS table cut down to in-frame rearrangements. Part of the clones is not present; checked against another copy, under half of the missing clones reflect an unresolved V gene, and the others are unexplained. Counted in this sample were some 2,100,000 clones; 95% of them appeared once. The ten largest clones add up to roughly 0.13% of the sample. Material: naive CD4+ T cells sorted from blood. Taken with the paper, the label for cell subset or site translates to: CD45RA+ positively selected. These receptor sequences come from a young man in good health.

CDR3 sequence (DNA): TGTGCCAGCAGCGCGACAGGGTGGAACGACGAGCAGTACTTC. Residues: CASSATGWNDEQYF. This rearrangement joins TRBV9 to TRBJ2-7, with 7 bases lining up with TRBD1. Germline-derived CDR1 and CDR2 are SGDLS and YYNGEE. The CDR3 contains 14 residues. The J segment lost 5 bases and the V segment lost 3 bases, leaving 8 bases of the junction unmatched. Variable domain in full (rest from reference TRBV9 and TRBJ2-7): DSGVTQTPKHLITATGQRVTLRCSPRSGDLSVYWYQQSLDQGLQFLIQYYNGEERAKGNILERFSAQQFPDLHSELNLSSLELGDSALYFCASSATGWNDEQYFGPGTRLTVT.

This chain connects TRBV4-3 to TRBJ2-3, with TRBD2 matching over 7 bases. CDR3 size: 17 residues. The V gene's germline CDR1 is LGHNA and CDR2 YSLEER. V shed 3 bases and J 4 bases; nucleotides not matched to a gene: 13. CDR3 residues: CASSHAVKRAGADTQYF. The CDR3 DNA reads as TGCGCCAGCAGCCACGCCGTCAAGAGGGCGGGGGCAGATACGCAGTATTTT.

The rearrangement links TRBV18 to TRBJ2-6, with TRBD1 matching over 7 bases. Trimming at V came to 6 bases and at J to 0 bases, leaving 8 bases not matched to a gene. CDR3 length: 17 residues. CDR1 KGHSH and CDR2 LQKENI come from the germline V gene. Written as DNA, the CDR3 is TGTGCCAGCTCCTCGGGACAGAAAACCTCTGGGGCCAACGTCCTGACTTTC. It translates to CASSSGQKTSGANVLTF. The full variable domain, with the rest looked up from reference TRBV18 and TRBJ2-6, is NAGVMQNPRHLVRRRGQEARLRCSPMKGHSHVYWYRQLPEEGLKFMVYLQKENIIDESGMPKERFSAEFPKEGPSILRIQQVVRGDSAAYFCASSSGQKTSGANVLTFGAGSRLTVL.

About this clone: Other DNA sequences in the same sample also yield this CDR3. This rearrangement joins TRBV7-9 to TRBJ1-3, with a weak D call TRBD1 (5 bases). CDR1 and CDR2 from the germline V gene are SEHNR and FQNEAQ (reference sequence). Trimming stripped 5 bases from V and 0 bases from J, with 11 bases between. This CDR3 has 15 residues. CDR3: CASSPGTVSGNTIYF. Written as DNA, the CDR3 is TGTGCCAGCAGCCCAGGGACGGTCTCTGGAAACACCATATATTTT.

The chain couples TRBV2 to TRBJ1-1, with 7 nucleotides matching TRBD1. J was trimmed by 7 bases and V by 5 bases; bases with no gene match: 4. The CDR3 runs 12 residues. CDR1 is SNHLY and CDR2 is FYNNEI in the germline V gene. The CDR3 DNA reads as TGTGCCAGCAGTCGGAGACAGGGTGAAGCTTTCTTT. As protein: CASSRRQGEAFF.

The chain employs TRBV4-1 and TRBJ1-3; tentatively, D is TRBD1 (5 bases). Deletions cut 2 bases from V and 8 bases from J, with 16 bases between. Germline assignment: CDR1 MGHRA and CDR2 YSYEKL. The CDR3 is made up of 15 amino acids. The CDR3 DNA reads TGCGCCAGCAGCCAACGACAGAACACGGCGGACACCATATATTTT. Protein product: CASSQRQNTADTIYF.

V gene TRBV5-1 combines with J gene TRBJ1-2; no firm D call. This CDR3 has 13 amino acids. Trimming stripped 4 bases from V and 6 bases from J, with 13 bases between. Germline loops: CDR1 SGHRS, CDR2 YFSETQ. Here the CDR3 reads CASSGGQDNGYTF. CDR3 bases: TGCGCCAGCAGCGGAGGCCAGGATAATGGCTACACCTTC.

V is TRBV6-5 and J is TRBJ2-2, with D possibly being TRBD2 (6 bases). CDR1 and CDR2 (germline): MNHEY, SVGAGI. Trimming shortened V by 6 bases and J by 6 bases, and 14 bases separated the two germline ends. The CDR3 consists of 14 residues. CDR3 region: CASSLGLPPGELFF. Here the CDR3 DNA reads TGTGCCAGCAGCCTGGGACTTCCCCCCGGGGAGCTGTTTTTT.

The chain combines TRBV5-4 with TRBJ2-3; D ambiguous. Germline CDR1 and CDR2: SGHNT and YYREEE (reference sequence). This CDR3 has 14 residues. V gave up 0 bases and J gave up 0 bases, with 5 bases separating them. This chain's CDR3 is CASSLAISTDTQYF. The CDR3 DNA sequence: TGTGCCAGCAGCTTGGCTATTAGCACAGATACGCAGTATTTT.

J is TRBJ2-7 and V is TRBV5-1; the match to TRBD1 covers 10 bases. V lost 5 bases, J lost 2 bases, and 7 bases stayed unmatched. The length of the CDR3 is 15 residues. Per the germline V gene, CDR1 is SGHRS and CDR2 is YFSETQ. The CDR3 coding sequence is TGCGCCAGCAGGACCGGGACAGGGGAAACCTACGAGCAGTACTTC. Translated, it gives CASRTGTGETYEQYF.

V is TRBV6-6 and J is TRBJ2-1; 14 positions agree with TRBD2. The CDR3 runs to 15 residues. Germline values: CDR1 MNHNY, CDR2 SVGAGI (reference sequence). The V gene end was trimmed by 3 bases and the J gene end by 12 bases; junction bases not matched to a gene: 7. The CDR3 loop reads CASSYLGTSGSTQFF. CDR3 in DNA: TGTGCCAGCAGTTATCTCGGGACTAGCGGGAGTACGCAGTTCTTC.

A remark on this clone: One end of the junction is discordant with germline, which a read error may explain. At the DNA level, this CDR3 is encoded by other sequences in the same sample as well. CDR3 region: CASSQGRGPYEQYF. The CDR3 bases are TGCGCCAGCAGTCAAGGCAGGGGGCCGTACGAGCAGTACTTC. V gene TRBV4-1 combines with J gene TRBJ2-7; 8 bases are a match to TRBD1. Germline V gene sequence: CDR1 MGHRA, CDR2 YSYEKL. The CDR3 has 14 amino acids.

The V call is TRBV20-1, the J call TRBJ1-1, with TRBD1 as a possible D gene (5 bases). The CDR3 is 10 residues long. Trimming removed 5 bases from V and 10 bases from J, with 11 bases in between. Germline V CDR1 and CDR2: DFQATT, SNEGSKA (reference sequence). Written as DNA, the CDR3 is TGCAGTGCTTCCATCGGGGGAGCTTTCTTT. Translation: CSASIGGAFF.

This sequence joins TRBV15 and TRBJ2-7; D remains unclear. Germline CDR1 LNHNV, CDR2 YYDKDF (reference sequence). Trimming cost V 4 bases and J 3 bases, with 10 bases left between them. The CDR3 spans 13 residues. CDR3 in amino acids: CATSIPRSYEQYF. For the CDR3, the DNA is TGTGCCACCAGCATCCCGAGGAGCTACGAGCAGTACTTC.

This clone occurred once. The chain joins TRBV5-1 to TRBJ2-1; 11 nucleotides align to TRBD1. CDR1 SGHRS and CDR2 YFSETQ come from the germline V gene. This CDR3 is built from 18 residues. V shed 5 bases and J 4 bases; nucleotides not matched to a gene: 14. The DNA of the CDR3 is TGCGCCAGCAGGTCACCGCCCGGGACAGGGGGGAATTACAATGAGCAGTTCTTC. Its protein is CASRSPPGTGGNYNEQFF.

The rearrangement links TRBV6-1 to TRBJ1-5; 8 bases are a match to TRBD1. The CDR3 contains 15 residues. Losses at the gene ends were 6 bases for V and 1 base for J; bases not matched to a gene: 5. Germline V gene lookup returns CDR1 MNHNS and CDR2 SASEGT. CDR3 in amino acids: CASRVNRGSNQPQHF. CDR3 in DNA: TGTGCCAGCAGGGTAAACAGGGGGAGCAATCAGCCCCAGCATTTT.

V is TRBV18 and J is TRBJ1-2; D call uncertain. This CDR3 comprises 15 residues. CDR1 and CDR2 from the germline V gene are KGHSH and LQKENI. V shed 4 bases and J shed 5 bases, with 17 bases lying between them. CDR3 bases: TGTGCCAGCTCACAGAACTTAGGGTTGAATTATGGCTACACCTTC. Translated: CASSQNLGLNYGYTF.

Comments on this clone: Other DNA sequences in the same sample also yield this CDR3. The CDR3 coding sequence is TGTGCCAGCAGCCTGGTAGCGGGATCCTACAATGAGCAGTTCTTC. It yields the protein CASSLVAGSYNEQFF. V usage is TRBV11-3 and J usage is TRBJ2-1; 8 positions agree with TRBD2. There are 15 residues in the CDR3. V shed 5 bases and J 1 base; nucleotides not matched to a gene: 4. CDR1 and CDR2 from the germline V gene are SGHNT and YENEEA.

The V call is TRBV28, the J call TRBJ1-6; D gene unclear. Trimming cost V 3 bases and J 9 bases, with 6 bases left between them. CDR3 size: 12 residues. Germline V CDR1 and CDR2: MDHEN, SYDVKM. The CDR3 protein is CASSLVTSPLHF. The DNA for the CDR3 is TGTGCCAGCAGTTTGGTAACTTCACCCCTCCACTTT.

V is TRBV5-6 and J is TRBJ2-3; a weak D match, TRBD2 (5 bases). Trimming took off 1 base at V and 0 bases at J, with 9 bases between the two ends. This CDR3 contains 15 residues. The germline V gene has CDR1 SGHDT and CDR2 YYEEEE. Here the CDR3 DNA reads TGTGCCAGCAGCTTGTACGGGGTTAGCACAGATACGCAGTATTTT. It is translated as CASSLYGVSTDTQYF.

As to this clone: Other DNA sequences in this specimen translate into the identical CDR3. V gene TRBV5-1 combines with J gene TRBJ2-7, with D unclear. This CDR3 is 13 amino acids long. Trimming left V 2 bases short and J 0 bases short, with 6 bases between. Germline V lookup: CDR1 SGHRS, CDR2 YFSETQ. CDR3 sequence (DNA): TGCGCCAGCAGCTTCGAAAGCTCCTACGAGCAGTACTTC. Its translation: CASSFESSYEQYF. Full variable domain (outside the CDR3, taken from reference TRBV5-1 and TRBJ2-7): KAGVTQTPRYLIKTRGQQVTLSCSPISGHRSVSWYQQTPGQGLQFLFEYFSETQRNKGNFPGRFSGRQFSNSRSEMNVSTLELGDSALYLCASSFESSYEQYFGPGTRLTVT.

This chain connects TRBV11-2 to TRBJ2-7, with TRBD2 matching 11 bases. After removal of 1 base from V and 4 bases from J, the junction contained 3 bases not matched to a gene. The CDR3 is made up of 15 amino acids. Germline values: CDR1 SGHAT, CDR2 FQNNGV. This CDR3 reads CASSLGASGRYEQYF. CDR3 bases: TGTGCCAGCAGCTTAGGGGCTAGCGGGAGGTACGAGCAGTACTTC.

The chain joins TRBV28 to TRBJ1-5; D is perhaps TRBD1 (5 bases). The V gene lost 2 bases and the J gene lost 7 bases, with 15 bases spanning the gap. The CDR3 extends over 15 amino acids. Germline CDR1 is MDHEN and CDR2 is SYDVKM. The CDR3, as DNA: TGTGCCAGCAGTTTAGACCAGGGAGGCAGCCAGCCCCAGCATTTT. As protein: CASSLDQGGSQPQHF.

The J gene is TRBJ2-7, the V gene TRBV10-3, with D perhaps matching TRBD2 (6 bases). Trimming left V 11 bases short and J 1 base short, with 18 bases between. The CDR3 has 14 residues. Per the germline V gene, CDR1 is ENHRY and CDR2 is SYGVKD. CDR3 region: CASAPSGGSYEQYF. For the CDR3, the DNA is TGTGCCTCGGCTCCCTCCGGGGGATCCTACGAGCAGTACTTC.

The rearrangement uses TRBV5-1 and TRBJ2-3, with TRBD2 as a possible D gene (6 bases). Between the trimmed V and J ends, which lost 0 bases and 11 bases, there was a span of 13 bases. Germline V gives CDR1 SGHRS, CDR2 YFSETQ. The CDR3 runs to 13 residues. CDR3 bases: TGCGCCAGCAGCTTGGGGGACTCCTTGAAGCAGTATTTT. It specifies CASSLGDSLKQYF.